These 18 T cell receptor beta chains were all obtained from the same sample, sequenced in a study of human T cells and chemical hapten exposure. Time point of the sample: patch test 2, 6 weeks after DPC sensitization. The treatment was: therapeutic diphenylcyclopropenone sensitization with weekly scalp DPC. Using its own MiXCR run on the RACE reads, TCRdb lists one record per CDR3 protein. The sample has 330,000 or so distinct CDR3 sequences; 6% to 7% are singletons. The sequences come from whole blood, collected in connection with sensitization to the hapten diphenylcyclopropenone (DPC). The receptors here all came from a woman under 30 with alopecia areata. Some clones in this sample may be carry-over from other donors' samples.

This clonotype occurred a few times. CDR3 bases: TGTGCCAGTCCCCCGCGATCAGGGCCCTGTAGCACTGAAGCTTTCTTT. This translates into CASPPRSGPCSTEAFF. This chain connects TRBV25-1 to TRBJ1-1, with a tentative D call TRBD1 (5 bases). The length of the CDR3 is 16 residues. Trimming cost V 9 bases and J 4 bases, with 24 bases left between them. Looked up from germline, CDR1 is MGHDK and CDR2 is SYGVNS.

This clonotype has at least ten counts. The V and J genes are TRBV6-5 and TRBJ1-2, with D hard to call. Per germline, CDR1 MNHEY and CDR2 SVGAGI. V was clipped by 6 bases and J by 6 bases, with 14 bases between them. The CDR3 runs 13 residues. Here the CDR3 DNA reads TGTGCCAGCAGAAGGGATCGGGAGCATGGCTACACCTTC. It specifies CASRRDREHGYTF.

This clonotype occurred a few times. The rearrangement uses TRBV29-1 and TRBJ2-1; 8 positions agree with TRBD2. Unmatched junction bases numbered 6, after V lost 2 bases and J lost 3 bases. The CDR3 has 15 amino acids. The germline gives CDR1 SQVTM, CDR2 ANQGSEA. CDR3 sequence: CSVEKGLVGYNEQFF. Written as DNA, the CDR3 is TGCAGCGTTGAAAAGGGACTAGTGGGCTACAATGAGCAGTTCTTC.

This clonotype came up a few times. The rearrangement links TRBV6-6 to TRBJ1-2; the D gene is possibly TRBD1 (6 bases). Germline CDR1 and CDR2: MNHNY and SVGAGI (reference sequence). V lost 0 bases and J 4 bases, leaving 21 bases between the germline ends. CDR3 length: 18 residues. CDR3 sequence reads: CASSYSWGGPHLSYGYTF. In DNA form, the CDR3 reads TGTGCCAGCAGTTACTCGTGGGGGGGCCCACACCTCAGCTATGGCTACACCTTC.

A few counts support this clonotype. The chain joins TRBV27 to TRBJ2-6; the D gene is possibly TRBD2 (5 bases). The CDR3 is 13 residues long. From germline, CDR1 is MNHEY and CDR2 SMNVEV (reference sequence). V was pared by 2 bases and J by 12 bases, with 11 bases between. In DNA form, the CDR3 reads TGTGCCAGCAGTTTACGGGAAGTCGGCGTCCTGACTTTC. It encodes CASSLREVGVLTF. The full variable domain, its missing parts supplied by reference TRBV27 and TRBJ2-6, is EAQVTQNPRYLITVTGKKLTVTCSQNMNHEYMSWYRQDPGLGLRQIYYSMNVEVTDKGDVPEGYKVSRKEKRNFPLILESPSPNQTSLYFCASSLREVGVLTFGAGSRLTVL.

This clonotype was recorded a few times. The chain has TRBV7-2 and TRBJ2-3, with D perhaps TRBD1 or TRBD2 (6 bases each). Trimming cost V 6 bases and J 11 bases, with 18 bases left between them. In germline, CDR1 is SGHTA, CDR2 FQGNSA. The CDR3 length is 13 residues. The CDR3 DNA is TGTGCCAGCAGGAGGGGGGTAAACGGGGAGCAGTATTTT. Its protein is CASRRGVNGEQYF.

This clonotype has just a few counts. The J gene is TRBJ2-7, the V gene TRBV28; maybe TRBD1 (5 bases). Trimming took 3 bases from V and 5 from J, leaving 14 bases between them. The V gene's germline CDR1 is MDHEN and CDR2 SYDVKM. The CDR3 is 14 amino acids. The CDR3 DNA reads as TGTGCCAGCAGTTTGAGGCAGCTAGGGGACGAGCAGTACTTC. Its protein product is CASSLRQLGDEQYF.

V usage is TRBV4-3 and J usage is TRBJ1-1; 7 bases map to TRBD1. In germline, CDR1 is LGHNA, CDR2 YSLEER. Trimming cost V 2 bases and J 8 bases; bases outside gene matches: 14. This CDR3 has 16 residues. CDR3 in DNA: TGCGCCAGCAGCCAAAATCCGAGGGGGCCAAGGATGGAAGCTTTCTTT. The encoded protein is CASSQNPRGPRMEAFF.

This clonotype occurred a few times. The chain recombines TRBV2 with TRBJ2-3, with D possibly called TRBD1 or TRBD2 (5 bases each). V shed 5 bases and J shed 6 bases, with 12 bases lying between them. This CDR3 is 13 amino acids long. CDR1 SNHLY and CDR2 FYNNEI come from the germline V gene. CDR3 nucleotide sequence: TGTGCCAGCAGTAGAGGGGCTGGGGATACGCAGTATTTT. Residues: CASSRGAGDTQYF. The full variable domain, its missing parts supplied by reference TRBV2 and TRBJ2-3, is EPEVTQTPSHQVTQMGQEVILRCVPISNHLYFYWYRQILGQKVEFLVSFYNNEISEKSEIFDDQFSVERPDGSNFTLKIRSTKLEDSAMYFCASSRGAGDTQYFGPGTRLTVL.

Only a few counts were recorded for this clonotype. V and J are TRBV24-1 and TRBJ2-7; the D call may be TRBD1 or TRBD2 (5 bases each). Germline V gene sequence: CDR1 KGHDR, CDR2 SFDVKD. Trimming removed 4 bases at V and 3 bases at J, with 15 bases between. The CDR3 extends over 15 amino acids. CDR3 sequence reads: CATSERSPGRYEQYF. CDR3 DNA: TGTGCCACCAGTGAACGGTCCCCGGGACGCTACGAGCAGTACTTC.

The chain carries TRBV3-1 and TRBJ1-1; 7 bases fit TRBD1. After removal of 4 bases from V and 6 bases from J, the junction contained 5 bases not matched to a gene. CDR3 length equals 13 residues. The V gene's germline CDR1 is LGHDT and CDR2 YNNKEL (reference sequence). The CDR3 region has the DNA TGTGCCAGCAGCCGACAGGGTGCGGCTGAAGCTTTCTTT. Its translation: CASSRQGAAEAFF.

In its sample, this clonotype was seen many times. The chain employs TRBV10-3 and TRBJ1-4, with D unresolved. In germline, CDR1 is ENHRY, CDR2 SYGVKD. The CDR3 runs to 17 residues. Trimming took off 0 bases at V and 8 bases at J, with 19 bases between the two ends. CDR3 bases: TGTGCCATCAGTGAGTCCCTCGAAGGAAGCCCCACGGAAAAACTGTTTTTT. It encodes CAISESLEGSPTEKLFF.

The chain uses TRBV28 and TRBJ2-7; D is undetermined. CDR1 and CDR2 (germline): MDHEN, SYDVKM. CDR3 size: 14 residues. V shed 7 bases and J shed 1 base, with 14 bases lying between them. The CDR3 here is CASTEAASSYEQYF. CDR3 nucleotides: TGTGCCAGCACCGAGGCCGCTTCTTCCTACGAGCAGTACTTC.

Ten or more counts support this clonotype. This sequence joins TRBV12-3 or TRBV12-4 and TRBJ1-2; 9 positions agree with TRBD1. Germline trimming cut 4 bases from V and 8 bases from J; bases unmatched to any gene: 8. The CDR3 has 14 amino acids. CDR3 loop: CASSSNRGPMGYTF. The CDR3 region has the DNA TGTGCCAGCAGTTCCAACAGGGGGCCTATGGGCTACACCTTC.

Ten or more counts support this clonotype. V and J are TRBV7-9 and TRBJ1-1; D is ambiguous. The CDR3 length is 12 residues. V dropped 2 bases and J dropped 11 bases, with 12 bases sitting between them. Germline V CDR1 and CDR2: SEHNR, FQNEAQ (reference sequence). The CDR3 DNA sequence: TGTGCCAGCAGCTTACAAGAGTCGCGGGCTTTCTTT. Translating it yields CASSLQESRAFF.

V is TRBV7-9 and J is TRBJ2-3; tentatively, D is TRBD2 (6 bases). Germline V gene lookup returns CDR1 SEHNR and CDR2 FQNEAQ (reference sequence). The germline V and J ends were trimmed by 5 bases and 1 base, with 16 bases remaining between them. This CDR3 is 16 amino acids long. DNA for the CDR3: TGTGCCAGCAGCCTGACTGGGAGCGGGCGCACAGATACGCAGTATTTT. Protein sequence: CASSLTGSGRTDTQYF. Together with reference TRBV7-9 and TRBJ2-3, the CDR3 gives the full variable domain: DTGVSQNPRHKITKRGQNVTFRCDPISEHNRLYWYRQTLGQGPEFLTYFQNEAQLEKSRLLSDRFSAERPKGSFSTLEIQRTEQGDSAMYLCASSLTGSGRTDTQYFGPGTRLTVL.

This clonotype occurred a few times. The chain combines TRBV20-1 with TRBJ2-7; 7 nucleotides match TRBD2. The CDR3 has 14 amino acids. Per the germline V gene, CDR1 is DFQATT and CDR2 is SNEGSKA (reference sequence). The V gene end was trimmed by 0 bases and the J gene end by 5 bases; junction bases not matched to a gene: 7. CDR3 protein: CSARDLIGRNEQYF. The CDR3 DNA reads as TGCAGTGCTAGAGATCTGATCGGGAGGAACGAGCAGTACTTC.

CDR3 loop: CASSLPGVGFGKLFF. The CDR3 coding sequence is TGTGCCAGCAGTTTACCGGGGGTGGGTTTTGGAAAACTGTTTTTT. The chain combines TRBV12-3 or TRBV12-4 with TRBJ1-4, with TRBD1 as a possible D gene (5 bases). The CDR3 runs to 15 residues. V was shortened by 2 bases and J by 10 bases, with 17 bases between the two germline ends.